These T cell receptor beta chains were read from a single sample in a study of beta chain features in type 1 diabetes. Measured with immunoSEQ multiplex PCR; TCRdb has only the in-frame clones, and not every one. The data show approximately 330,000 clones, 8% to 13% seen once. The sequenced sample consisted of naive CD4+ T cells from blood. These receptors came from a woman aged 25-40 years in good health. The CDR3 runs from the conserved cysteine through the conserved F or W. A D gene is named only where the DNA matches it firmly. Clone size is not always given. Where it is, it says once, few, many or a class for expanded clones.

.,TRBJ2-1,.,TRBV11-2,CASSQLASSYNEQFF,TGTGCCAGCAGCCAGTTAGCGAGCTCCTACAATGAGCAGTTCTTC
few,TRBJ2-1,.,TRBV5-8,CASSRLPQFF,TGTGCCAGCAGCCGACTCCCGCAGTTCTTC
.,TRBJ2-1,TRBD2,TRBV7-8,CASSLVLAGGAAEQFF,TGTGCCAGCAGCTTAGTTCTAGCGGGGGGTGCGGCTGAGCAGTTCTTC
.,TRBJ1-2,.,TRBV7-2,CASSLVSGANYGYTF,TGTGCCAGCAGCTTAGTGTCAGGGGCTAACTATGGCTACACCTTC
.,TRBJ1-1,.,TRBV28,CASSFGGSMNTEAFF,TGTGCCAGCAGTTTCGGGGGATCTATGAACACTGAAGCTTTCTTT
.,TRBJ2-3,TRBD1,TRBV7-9,CASSLATGGTDTQYF,TGTGCCAGCAGCTTAGCTACAGGGGGCACGGATACGCAGTATTTT
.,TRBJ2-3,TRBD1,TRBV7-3,CASSSGQGSDTQYF,TGTGCCAGCAGTTCCGGACAGGGATCAGATACGCAGTATTTT
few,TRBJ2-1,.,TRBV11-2,CASSLEQDPYNEQFF,TGTGCCAGCAGCTTAGAACAGGACCCCTACAATGAGCAGTTCTTC
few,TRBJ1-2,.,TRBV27,CASSLSTVPGDGYTF,TGTGCCAGCAGTTTATCCACAGTTCCCGGCGATGGCTACACCTTC
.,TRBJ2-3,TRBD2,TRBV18,CASSPALAGGGVRVTDTQYF,TGTGCCAGCTCACCAGCCTTAGCGGGAGGAGGTGTGAGGGTCACAGATACGCAGTATTTT
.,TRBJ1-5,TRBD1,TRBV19,CASSSRTGGVQPQHF,TGTGCCAGTAGCAGTCGGACAGGGGGAGTTCAGCCCCAGCATTTT
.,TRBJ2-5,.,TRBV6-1,CASSKGPRRETQYF,TGTGCCAGCAGTAAAGGACCGAGGCGAGAGACCCAGTACTTC
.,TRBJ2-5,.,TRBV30,CAWSGGTGQETQYF,TGTGCCTGGAGCGGAGGGACGGGCCAAGAGACCCAGTACTTC
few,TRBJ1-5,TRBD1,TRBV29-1,CSVRDRYNQPQHF,TGCAGCGTCAGGGACAGGTACAATCAGCCCCAGCATTTT
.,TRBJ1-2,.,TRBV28,CASTLPTLQGRNGYTF,TGTGCCAGCACCCTCCCCACCCTACAGGGTAGGAATGGGTACACCTTC
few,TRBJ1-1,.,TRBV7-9,CASSLVDRNTEAFF,TGTGCCAGCAGCTTAGTCGACAGGAACACTGAAGCTTTCTTT
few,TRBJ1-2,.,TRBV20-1,CSAGTSYGYTF,TGCAGTGCTGGGACTTCTTATGGCTACACCTTC